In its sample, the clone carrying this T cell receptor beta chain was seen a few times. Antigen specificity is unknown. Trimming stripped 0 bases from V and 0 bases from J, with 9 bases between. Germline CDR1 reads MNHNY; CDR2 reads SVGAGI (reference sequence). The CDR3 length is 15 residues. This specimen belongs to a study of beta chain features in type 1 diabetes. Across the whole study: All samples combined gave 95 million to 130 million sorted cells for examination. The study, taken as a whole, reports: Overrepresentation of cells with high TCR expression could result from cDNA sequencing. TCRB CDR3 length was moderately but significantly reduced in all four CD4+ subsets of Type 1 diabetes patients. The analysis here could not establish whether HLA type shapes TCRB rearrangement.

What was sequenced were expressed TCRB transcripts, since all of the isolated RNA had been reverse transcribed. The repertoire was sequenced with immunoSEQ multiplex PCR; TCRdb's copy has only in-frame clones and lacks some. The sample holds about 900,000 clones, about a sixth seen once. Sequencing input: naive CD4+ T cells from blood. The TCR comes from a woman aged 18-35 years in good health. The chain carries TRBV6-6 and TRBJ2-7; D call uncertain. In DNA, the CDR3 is TGTGCCAGCAGTTACTCGCAAGGTAGCTCCTACGAGCAGTACTTC. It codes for CASSYSQGSSYEQYF.